This T cell receptor (beta chain) derives from a study of T cell repertoires in cytomegalovirus infection. General study findings and limits: The ex vivo response was dominated by HLA-C-restricted CMV-specific TCR beta clonotypes.

Germline lookup yields CDR1 MNHNS and CDR2 SASEGT. V was pared by 7 bases and J by 3 bases, with 10 bases between. This CDR3 comprises 13 residues. TCRdb fed the reads into MiXCR, producing one record per CDR3 protein. Of just over 450,000 distinct CDR3 sequences listed, approximately 42% are singletons. This clonotype was seen a few times. Antigen unknown. This chain links TRBV6-1 with TRBJ1-5; D gene uncertain. The origin of this receptor is a human donor in good health (CMV status not recorded). Some clones in this sample may be carry-over from other donors' samples. The specimen comprised cultured PBMCs, sampled from culture after CMV antigen stimulation. DNA for the CDR3: TGTGCCAGCATCGGTAAATACAATCAGCCCCAGCATTTT. This translates into CASIGKYNQPQHF.